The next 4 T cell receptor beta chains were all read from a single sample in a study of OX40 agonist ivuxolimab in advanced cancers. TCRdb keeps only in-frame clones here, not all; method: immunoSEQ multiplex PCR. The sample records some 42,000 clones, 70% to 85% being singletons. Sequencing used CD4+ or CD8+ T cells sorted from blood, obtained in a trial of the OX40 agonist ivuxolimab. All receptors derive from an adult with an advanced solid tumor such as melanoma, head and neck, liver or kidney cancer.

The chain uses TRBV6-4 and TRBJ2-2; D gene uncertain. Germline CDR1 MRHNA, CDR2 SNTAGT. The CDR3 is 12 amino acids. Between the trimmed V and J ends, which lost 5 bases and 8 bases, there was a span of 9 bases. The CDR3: CASSYVGGELFF. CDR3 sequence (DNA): TGTGCCAGCAGTTACGTGGGGGGGGAGCTGTTTTTT.

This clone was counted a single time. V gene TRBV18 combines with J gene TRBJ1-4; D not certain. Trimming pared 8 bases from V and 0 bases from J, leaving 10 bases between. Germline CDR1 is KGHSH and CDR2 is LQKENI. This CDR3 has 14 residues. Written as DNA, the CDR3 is TGTGCCAGCGCCTTACCCGCAACTAATGAAAAACTGTTTTTT. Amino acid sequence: CASALPATNEKLFF.

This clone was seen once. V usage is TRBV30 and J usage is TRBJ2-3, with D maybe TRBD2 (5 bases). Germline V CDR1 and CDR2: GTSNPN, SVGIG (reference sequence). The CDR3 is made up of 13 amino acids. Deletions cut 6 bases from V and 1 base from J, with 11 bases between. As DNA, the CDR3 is TGTGCCTGTAGCGATTACGGCACAGATACGCAGTATTTT. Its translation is CACSDYGTDTQYF.

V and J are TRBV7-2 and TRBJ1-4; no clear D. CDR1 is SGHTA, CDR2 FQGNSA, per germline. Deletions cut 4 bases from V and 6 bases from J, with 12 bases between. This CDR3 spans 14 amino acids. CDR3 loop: CASSSEPGHEKLFF. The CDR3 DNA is TGTGCCAGCAGCTCCGAGCCGGGTCATGAAAAACTGTTTTTT.